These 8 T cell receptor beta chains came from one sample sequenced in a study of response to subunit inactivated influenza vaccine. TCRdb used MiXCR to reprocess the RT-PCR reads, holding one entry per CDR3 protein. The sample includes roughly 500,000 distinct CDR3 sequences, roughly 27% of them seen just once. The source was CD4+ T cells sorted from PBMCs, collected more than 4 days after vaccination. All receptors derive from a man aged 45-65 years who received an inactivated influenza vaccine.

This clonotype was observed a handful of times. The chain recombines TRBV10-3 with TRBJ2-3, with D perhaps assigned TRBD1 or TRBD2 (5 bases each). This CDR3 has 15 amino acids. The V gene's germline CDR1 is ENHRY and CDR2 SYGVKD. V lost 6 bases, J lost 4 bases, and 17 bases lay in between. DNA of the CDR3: TGTGCCATCAGGCCGGGACCGACAAGATCAGATACGCAGTATTTT. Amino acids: CAIRPGPTRSDTQYF.

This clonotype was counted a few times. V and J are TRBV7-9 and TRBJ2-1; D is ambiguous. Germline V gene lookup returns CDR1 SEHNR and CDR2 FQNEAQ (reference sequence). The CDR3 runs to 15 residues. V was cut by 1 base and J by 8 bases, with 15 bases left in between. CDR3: CASSLGRTQSDEQFF. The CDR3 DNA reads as TGTGCCAGCAGCTTAGGCCGGACCCAAAGCGATGAGCAGTTCTTC.

The CDR3 DNA reads as TGCGCCAGCAGTAGTGGACAGGGACCGAGTTCACCCCTCCACTTT. Protein sequence: CASSSGQGPSSPLHF. V and J are TRBV10-2 and TRBJ1-6; 8 positions agree with TRBD1. This CDR3 has 15 amino acids. Germline V gene data show CDR1 as WSHSY and CDR2 as SAAADI. V was clipped by 5 bases and J by 9 bases; unmatched bases: 9.

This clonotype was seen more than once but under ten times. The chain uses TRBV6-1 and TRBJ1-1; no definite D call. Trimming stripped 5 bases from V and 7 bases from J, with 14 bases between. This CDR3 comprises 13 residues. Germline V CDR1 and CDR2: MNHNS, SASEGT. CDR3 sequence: CASSIGPRIEAFF. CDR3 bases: TGTGCCAGCAGTATCGGCCCTCGAATTGAAGCTTTCTTT.

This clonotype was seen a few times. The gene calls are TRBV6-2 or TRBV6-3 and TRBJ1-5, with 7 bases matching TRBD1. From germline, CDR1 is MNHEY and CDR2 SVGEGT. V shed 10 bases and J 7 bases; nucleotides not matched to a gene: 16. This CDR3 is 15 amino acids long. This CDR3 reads CATSRLTGTMQPQHF. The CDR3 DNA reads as TGTGCCACCTCTAGGCTGACAGGGACTATGCAGCCCCAGCATTTT.

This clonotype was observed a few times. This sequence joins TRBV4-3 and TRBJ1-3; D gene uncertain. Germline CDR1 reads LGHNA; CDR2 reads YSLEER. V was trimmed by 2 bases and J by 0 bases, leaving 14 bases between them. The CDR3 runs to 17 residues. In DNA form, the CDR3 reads TGCGCCAGCAGCCAAAGCCCCAACAGTTACTCTGGAAACACCATATATTTT. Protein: CASSQSPNSYSGNTIYF.

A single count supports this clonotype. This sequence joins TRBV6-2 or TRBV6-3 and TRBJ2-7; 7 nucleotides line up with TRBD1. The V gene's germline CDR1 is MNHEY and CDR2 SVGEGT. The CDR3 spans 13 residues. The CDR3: CASGQALYYEQYF. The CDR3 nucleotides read TGTGCGAGTGGACAGGCCTTATACTACGAGCAGTACTTC.

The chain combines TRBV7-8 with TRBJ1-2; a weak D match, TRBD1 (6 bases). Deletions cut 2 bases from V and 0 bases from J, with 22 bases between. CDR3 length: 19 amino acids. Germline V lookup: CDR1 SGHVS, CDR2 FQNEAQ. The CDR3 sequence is CASSLFVGRGVVANYGYTF. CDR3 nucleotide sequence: TGTGCCAGCAGCTTATTTGTAGGCAGGGGAGTTGTCGCTAACTATGGCTACACCTTC.